The 10 T cell receptor beta chains below were found in one sample sequenced in a study of blood T cell repertoires in COVID-19. Measured with immunoSEQ multiplex PCR; TCRdb has only the in-frame clones, and not every one. Of 300,000 to 450,000 clones listed, 80% to 90% are singletons. The source material was PBMCs or T cells enriched from blood (not recorded which). All receptors derive from a man in his thirties or forties who had recovered from COVID-19.

The V gene is TRBV6-5, the J gene TRBJ1-4; D remains unclear. Germline V gene data show CDR1 as MNHEY and CDR2 as SVGAGI. V lost 0 bases, J lost 6 bases, and 8 bases lay in between. This CDR3 comprises 14 residues. CDR3 nucleotide sequence: TGTGCCAGCAGTTACTCTACGAACTATGAAAAACTGTTTTTT. Its translation is CASSYSTNYEKLFF.

V gene TRBV6-5 combines with J gene TRBJ1-6; 10 bases fit TRBD1. Germline V gives CDR1 MNHEY, CDR2 SVGAGI. The CDR3 is made up of 14 amino acids. J lost 8 bases, V lost 4 bases, and 2 bases had no gene match. The CDR3 DNA reads TGTGCCAGCAGTTCGACAGGGGGCGATTCACCCCTCCACTTT. It specifies CASSSTGGDSPLHF.

The J gene is TRBJ2-1, the V gene TRBV10-1; TRBD1 aligns across 7 bases. The CDR3 is made up of 13 amino acids. Trimming removed 7 bases from V and 7 bases from J; junction bases left unmatched: 7. Germline CDR1 reads WNHNN; CDR2 reads SYGVQD (reference sequence). The CDR3: CASMGATGNEQFF. CDR3 in DNA: TGCGCCAGCATGGGGGCGACAGGGAATGAGCAGTTCTTC.

The chain's CDR3 is CASSQGTEDNEQFF. The CDR3 bases are TGTGCCAGCAGCCAAGGGACAGAGGACAATGAGCAGTTCTTC. V usage is TRBV3-1 (or the pseudogene TRBV3-2) and J usage is TRBJ2-1; D perhaps matches TRBD1 (6 bases). Germline V lookup: CDR1 LGHDT, CDR2 YNNKEL (reference sequence). This CDR3 is built from 14 residues. With 1 base removed from V and 5 bases from J, the gap between germline ends came to 9 bases.

The J gene is TRBJ2-7, the V gene TRBV7-9; a possible D gene is TRBD1 (5 bases). The V end lost 1 base, the J end lost 3 bases, and 13 bases lay between the germline ends. The CDR3 extends over 15 amino acids. Germline CDR1 is SEHNR and CDR2 is FQNEAQ (reference sequence). Written as DNA, the CDR3 is TGTGCCAGCAGCTTAGGCCCGGACACCTTCTACGAGCAGTACTTC. As protein: CASSLGPDTFYEQYF.

The rearrangement joins TRBV5-1 to TRBJ2-5, with 8 bases fitting TRBD2. V dropped 5 bases and J dropped 3; count of bases not matched to a gene: 3. Looked up from germline, CDR1 is SGHRS and CDR2 is YFSETQ. This CDR3 region has 13 residues. CDR3 region: CASRPAGEETQYF. The CDR3 coding sequence is TGCGCCAGCAGGCCAGCGGGGGAAGAGACCCAGTACTTC. The full variable domain, with the rest looked up from reference TRBV5-1 and TRBJ2-5, is KAGVTQTPRYLIKTRGQQVTLSCSPISGHRSVSWYQQTPGQGLQFLFEYFSETQRNKGNFPGRFSGRQFSNSRSEMNVSTLELGDSALYLCASRPAGEETQYFGPGTRLLVL.

The chain combines TRBV19 with TRBJ2-2, with D tentatively TRBD1 (6 bases). Trimming took off 7 bases at V and 4 bases at J, with 16 bases between the two ends. Germline V gives CDR1 LNHDA, CDR2 SQIVND (reference sequence). The CDR3 covers 15 residues. CDR3 DNA sequence: TGTGCCAGTACCTCCGACAGGCGACTCACCGGGGAGCTGTTTTTT. Translated, it gives CASTSDRRLTGELFF.

Comments on this clone: Other DNA sequences in the sample encode the same CDR3. The V call is TRBV24-1, the J call TRBJ2-1, with 8 positions matching TRBD2. The CDR3 extends over 18 amino acids. Germline trimming cut 5 bases from V and 7 bases from J; bases unmatched to any gene: 18. CDR1 and CDR2 (germline): KGHDR, SFDVKD. The CDR3 coding sequence is TGTGCCACCAGTGGGGAGGGGATGAGCGGGGGAGTGAATAATGAGCAGTTCTTC. Its protein is CATSGEGMSGGVNNEQFF.

The J gene is TRBJ2-1, the V gene TRBV19, with D maybe TRBD2 (6 bases). The CDR3 extends over 15 amino acids. Germline CDR1 and CDR2: LNHDA and SQIVND (reference sequence). The V and J ends lost 6 bases and 2 bases respectively, with 14 bases between them. CDR3 protein: CASSTISGAYNEQFF. In DNA form, the CDR3 reads TGTGCCAGTAGCACTATCTCGGGGGCCTACAATGAGCAGTTCTTC.

This clone occurred once. V is TRBV30 and J is TRBJ2-5, with TRBD1 as a possible D gene (6 bases). Germline V lookup: CDR1 GTSNPN, CDR2 SVGIG (reference sequence). The CDR3 is 12 residues long. Trimming removed 0 bases at V and 14 bases at J, with 16 bases between. The CDR3 DNA reads TGTGCCTGGAGTGTTGATCAAAGGGGGTTTTACTTC. Translation gives CAWSVDQRGFYF. The full variable domain, rest sourced from reference TRBV30 and TRBJ2-5, is SQTIHQWPATLVQPVGSPLSLECTVEGTSNPNLYWYRQAAGRGLQLLFYSVGIGQISSEVPQNLSASRPQDRQFILSSKKLLLSDSGFYLCAWSVDQRGFYFGPGTRLLVL.